The entry below describes one T cell receptor (beta chain). The germline V and J ends were trimmed by 6 bases and 0 bases, with 8 bases remaining between them. From germline, CDR1 is MNHEY and CDR2 SVGAGI. This CDR3 is built from 13 residues. The sample belongs to a study of cytomegalovirus exposure and HLA in healthy donors. 13 Jbeta primers and 60 Vbeta primers were used for the PCR. Here immunoSEQ multiplex PCR was the method, and the copy in TCRdb shows in-frame clones only, minus some. The sample has about 160,000 clones; approximately 84% are singletons. V gene TRBV6-5 combines with J gene TRBJ1-1; no firm D call. The sequence was collected from a man aged 30-40 years in good health and CMV-seronegative. The sequencing sample was made of PBMCs. The CDR3 loop is CASRVQMNTEAFF. The CDR3 DNA follows: TGTGCCAGCAGGGTACAAATGAACACTGAAGCTTTCTTT.